This T cell receptor (beta chain) is drawn from a study of cytomegalovirus exposure and HLA in healthy donors. Study-level information: Findings of an earlier analysis included 117 million unique TCR beta sequences from about 180 million T cells. Broader study findings: Among TCR sequences, most were rare, though some public TCRs appeared in many donors. Several top significant clusters appeared, in a later analysis, to be linked to common viral pathogens.

Details on this clone: Its cognate antigen is unknown.

Primers for the PCR totalled 60 Vbeta and 13 Jbeta. Authors' processing steps: In a later analysis, of some 80 million unique beta chains, roughly 10 million appeared in at least two donors. Assay used: immunoSEQ multiplex PCR; TCRdb lists only in-frame clones, some missing. For V, J and clone size, that table is used; D and trimming come from the DNA. The table shows about 120,000 clones, with more than 60% occurring only once. The sequenced material came from PBMCs. The source of this sequence is a woman in her 40s in good health and CMV-seropositive.

CDR3 bases: TGTGCCAGCTCATCGACAGGTAATCAGCCCCAGCATTTT. Protein: CASSSTGNQPQHF. The rearrangement joins TRBV18 to TRBJ1-5, with D possibly TRBD1 on 6 matching bases. Trimming took 5 bases from V and 4 from J, leaving 9 bases between them. The V gene's germline CDR1 is KGHSH and CDR2 LQKENI. The CDR3 consists of 13 residues.